This T cell receptor (beta chain) was found in a study of T-cell reconstitution after alpha-beta-depleted transplantation in children. This clonotype was observed many times. Its antigen is undetermined. During its preparation, the TCRbeta library received unique molecular identifiers. TCRdb re-derived calls from the PCR reads in MiXCR, one entry per CDR3 protein. Counted here are hundreds of thousands of distinct CDR3 sequences, under 9.5% occurring once; the ten biggest clones make up 5% to 7%. After removal of 10 bases from V and 1 base from J, the junction contained 14 bases not matched to a gene. The CDR3 has 18 amino acids. General study findings and limits: Several hundred rapidly expanded clones from non-depleted graft cells reportedly supplied alpha-beta T cells about two months post-transplant. Some patients owed their high day-60 TCRbeta diversity to surviving recipient T cells and thymic progenitors.

The genes are TRBV12-3 or TRBV12-4 and TRBJ2-2; 11 positions match TRBD2. The starting material was PBMCs, mostly from graft donor cells, obtained 180 days after TCRalphabeta/CD19-depleted stem cell transplant. The sequence was obtained from a male patient between 10 and 17 years old who had a stem cell transplant for acute lymphoblastic leukemia, so the T cells may come from the graft donor. The DNA of the CDR3 is TGTGCCATCACCCTTTTACTAGCGGGGGAACTGAACACCGGGGAGCTGTTTTTT. Translating gives CAITLLLAGELNTGELFF.